This entry lists 13 T cell receptor beta chains sequenced from one sample in a study of T cell changes during pregnancy in multiple sclerosis. Sequencing used immunoSEQ multiplex PCR; TCRdb keeps in-frame clones, though not all of them. The data show tens of thousands of clones, around 90% seen once. Source: CD4+ T cells from peripheral blood mononuclear cells, taken before pregnancy. The receptors derive from a female donor with multiple sclerosis, enrolled in a pregnancy study.

The V call is TRBV19, the J call TRBJ1-4, with D possibly matching TRBD1 (5 bases). There are 12 residues in the CDR3. Between the trimmed V and J ends, which lost 10 bases and 7 bases, there was a span of 13 bases. The germline gives CDR1 LNHDA, CDR2 SQIVND (reference sequence). Here the CDR3 reads CATTGRPEKLFF. The CDR3 DNA is TGTGCCACCACAGGACGGCCTGAAAAACTGTTTTTT.

This sequence joins TRBV6-1 and TRBJ1-5; the D gene is possibly TRBD1 (6 bases). From germline, CDR1 is MNHNS and CDR2 SASEGT. The CDR3 spans 15 residues. V was cut by 2 bases and J by 3 bases, with 11 bases left in between. The CDR3 reads CASSERQVLNQPQHF. The CDR3 DNA follows: TGTGCCAGCAGTGAAAGACAGGTCCTCAATCAGCCCCAGCATTTT.

The chain carries TRBV7-6 and TRBJ2-2, with D possibly being TRBD1 (6 bases). V was pared by 1 base and J by 1 base, with 10 bases between. Germline CDR1 reads SGHVS; CDR2 reads FNYEAQ. The CDR3 runs 16 residues. The CDR3 DNA follows: TGTGCCAGCAGCTTAGTCCGGACAGTGAACACCGGGGAGCTGTTTTTT. Translated: CASSLVRTVNTGELFF.

This chain uses TRBV5-1 with TRBJ2-2, with D perhaps matching TRBD2 (6 bases). Germline V gene lookup returns CDR1 SGHRS and CDR2 YFSETQ. Trimming took 7 bases from V and 7 from J, leaving 17 bases between them. The CDR3 length is 14 residues. This CDR3 reads CASRRREKGGELFF. CDR3 coding DNA: TGCGCCAGCCGTCGGAGGGAGAAGGGCGGGGAGCTGTTTTTT.

This clone was found once. This chain uses TRBV19 with TRBJ2-3, with D possibly being TRBD1 (6 bases). CDR3 length: 16 amino acids. V lost 4 bases to trimming and J lost 2 bases, with 16 bases between them. Per germline, CDR1 LNHDA and CDR2 SQIVND (reference sequence). CDR3 protein: CASSRKSDRYTDTQYF. In nucleotides, the CDR3 is TGTGCCAGTAGTAGGAAATCGGACAGATACACAGATACGCAGTATTTT.

The J gene is TRBJ2-1, the V gene TRBV27; 8 bases map to TRBD2. The CDR3 has 15 residues. Losses at the gene ends were 0 bases for V and 8 bases for J; bases not matched to a gene: 6. The germline V gene encodes CDR1 MNHEY and CDR2 SMNVEV (reference sequence). CDR3 protein: CASSLSRGRLYEQFF. The CDR3 DNA reads as TGTGCCAGCAGTTTATCCCGCGGGAGGTTGTATGAGCAGTTCTTC.

This clone was counted a few times. The rearrangement links TRBV28 to TRBJ2-2; maybe TRBD2 (6 bases). The length of the CDR3 is 17 residues. Germline assignment: CDR1 MDHEN and CDR2 SYDVKM. V was clipped by 10 bases and J by 4 bases, with 25 bases between them. CDR3 nucleotide sequence: TGTGCCACCCTACTCCACACGGGGGATCTGTTCACCGGGGAGCTGTTTTTT. Its translation: CATLLHTGDLFTGELFF.

The rearrangement joins TRBV28 to TRBJ1-3; no definite D call. The germline V gene encodes CDR1 MDHEN and CDR2 SYDVKM. The CDR3 totals 11 residues. Trimming cost V 10 bases and J 1 base, with 5 bases left between them. Written as DNA, the CDR3 is TGTGCCACCTTATCTGGAAACACCATATATTTT. This encodes CATLSGNTIYF.

The chain recombines TRBV10-3 with TRBJ2-3; a weak D match, TRBD1 (5 bases). The CDR3 has 13 amino acids. V was shortened by 10 bases and J by 1 base, with 12 bases between the two germline ends. CDR1 is ENHRY, CDR2 SYGVKD, per germline. The DNA of the CDR3 is TGTGCCACCCTCCTGGGGCGCACAGATACGCAGTATTTT. It is translated as CATLLGRTDTQYF.

The chain combines TRBV5-4 with TRBJ2-2; D perhaps matches TRBD1 (6 bases). V lost 4 bases and J lost 4, with 14 bases in between. This CDR3 spans 15 amino acids. Germline V lookup: CDR1 SGHNT, CDR2 YYREEE (reference sequence). The CDR3 loop reads CASSPRQDGTGELFF. CDR3 in DNA: TGTGCCAGCAGCCCCCGACAGGACGGCACCGGGGAGCTGTTTTTT.

The chain is built from TRBV5-1 and TRBJ2-5; TRBD1 aligns across 8 bases. The V gene end was trimmed by 0 bases and the J gene end by 4 bases; junction bases not matched to a gene: 11. Germline V gene data show CDR1 as SGHRS and CDR2 as YFSETQ. The CDR3 contains 17 residues. In DNA form, the CDR3 reads TGCGCCAGCAGCTTGGCGGCAAGGCAGGGGGCGAGAGAGACCCAGTACTTC. Its protein is CASSLAARQGARETQYF.

The rearrangement joins TRBV9 to TRBJ1-5, with D possibly matching TRBD1 (5 bases). CDR1 SGDLS and CDR2 YYNGEE come from the germline V gene. The V and J ends lost 3 bases and 0 bases respectively, with 10 bases between them. CDR3 length: 15 amino acids. CDR3 loop: CASSGGGVSNQPQHF. The DNA for the CDR3 is TGTGCCAGCAGCGGTGGGGGGGTTAGCAATCAGCCCCAGCATTTT.

The chain carries TRBV6-1 and TRBJ2-5, with D maybe TRBD2 (5 bases). Between the trimmed V and J ends, which lost 3 bases and 4 bases, there was a span of 12 bases. This CDR3 is built from 14 residues. Germline lookup yields CDR1 MNHNS and CDR2 SASEGT. In DNA, the CDR3 is TGTGCCAGCAGTGAGACTGACCGGGGAGAGACCCAGTACTTC. This gives the protein CASSETDRGETQYF.